One and the same sample provided the 4 T cell receptor beta chains below, sequenced in a study of cytomegalovirus exposure and HLA in healthy donors. The PCR ran on 60 Vbeta and 13 Jbeta primers. Profiled with immunoSEQ multiplex PCR; TCRdb holds only in-frame clones, not every one. The sample consists of 140,000 or so clones, approximately 72% of them appearing once. The material sequenced was PBMCs. These TCRs come from a man between 35 and 55 years old in good health and CMV-seronegative.

V usage is TRBV5-8 and J usage is TRBJ2-1; no firm D call. The CDR3 spans 16 residues. Germline V gene lookup returns CDR1 SGHTS and CDR2 YDEGEE. With 0 bases removed from V and 2 bases from J, the gap between germline ends came to 12 bases. The CDR3 DNA follows: TGTGCCAGCAGCTTGGCCCGAATCCCTACCTACAATGAGCAGTTCTTC. Encoded protein: CASSLARIPTYNEQFF.

V gene TRBV6-5 combines with J gene TRBJ1-5; perhaps TRBD1 as D (6 bases). The germline V gene encodes CDR1 MNHEY and CDR2 SVGAGI. Trimming cost V 2 bases and J 6 bases, with 11 bases left between them. This CDR3 spans 14 amino acids. The CDR3 sequence is CASSYHREGQPQHF. The DNA of the CDR3 is TGTGCCAGCAGTTACCACAGGGAGGGTCAGCCCCAGCATTTT.

V and J are TRBV30 and TRBJ1-2; 7 positions agree with TRBD1. The CDR3 spans 14 residues. V gave up 3 bases and J gave up 5 bases; unmatched junction bases: 9. Germline loops: CDR1 GTSNPN, CDR2 SVGIG (reference sequence). The CDR3 protein is CAWSHPWDSYGYTF. The CDR3 coding sequence is TGTGCCTGGAGCCACCCCTGGGACAGTTATGGCTACACCTTC.

In DNA, the CDR3 is TGCGCCAGCGAGCGCGGGGGGGCATCCTACAATGAGCAGTTCTTC. As protein: CASERGGASYNEQFF. This chain connects TRBV4-1 to TRBJ2-1, with 9 nucleotides matching TRBD2. Germline assignment: CDR1 MGHRA and CDR2 YSYEKL. CDR3 length: 15 residues. Germline trimming cut 8 bases from V and 1 base from J; bases unmatched to any gene: 6.